This note documents a single T cell receptor (beta chain) sequence. Its antigen remains unknown. This entry comes from a study of cytomegalovirus exposure and HLA in healthy donors. The protocol was immunoSEQ multiplex PCR, while the TCRdb copy is restricted to in-frame clones and leaves out a portion. In the table there are roughly 60,000 clones, roughly 94% of which are singletons. After removal of 6 bases from V and 5 bases from J, the junction contained 12 bases not matched to a gene. CDR3 length equals 16 residues. In germline, CDR1 is LNHDA, CDR2 SQIVND (reference sequence). A roughly 120-subject validation cohort, separate from the 666-subject first cohort, supplied the donors. Broader study findings: CMV antigen specificity of three CMV-associated chains was confirmed in vitro. Diagnosis of cytomegalovirus status made by the classifier reportedly showed high specificity and sensitivity. There were approximately 150 TCR beta chains listed as cytomegalovirus-associated.

Source material: PBMCs. The chain employs TRBV19 and TRBJ1-2; 10 bases agree with TRBD1. The receptor's source is a man aged 18 to 29 in good health and CMV-seronegative. DNA of the CDR3: TGTGCCAGTAGACCGGGACAGGGGCGAAGGGATTATGGCTACACCTTC. This gives the protein CASRPGQGRRDYGYTF. Supplemented by reference TRBV19 and TRBJ1-2, the full variable domain reads DGGITQSPKYLFRKEGQNVTLSCEQNLNHDAMYWYRQDPGQGLRLIYYSQIVNDFQKGDIAEGYSVSREKKESFPLTVTSAQKNPTAFYLCASRPGQGRRDYGYTFGSGTRLTVV.